Presented here are 10 T cell receptor beta chains from one specimen sequenced in a study of beta chain features in type 1 diabetes. The sequenced template was cDNA made from the entire isolated RNA. Some clones are missing from TCRdb's copy, which holds only in-frame ones; the method was immunoSEQ multiplex PCR. The table shows some 370,000 clones, with 9.6% occurring only once. Overall study results and limits: The study found moderately but significantly shorter TCRB CDR3s in all four CD4+ subsets of Type 1 diabetes patients.

Their recognized antigens are unknown. Input material: central memory CD4+ T cells from blood. These receptors were collected from a man aged 25 to 45 with type 1 diabetes.

The CDR3 bases are TGTGCCAGCAGCCTCCCGGGCGGGAGAGTTTTCTTC. Residues: CASSLPGGRVFF. The V and J genes are TRBV7-2 and TRBJ2-1, with TRBD2 matching over 7 bases. V was pared by 5 bases and J by 16 bases, with 11 bases of the junction left unmatched. CDR3 length: 12 residues. Germline CDR1 SGHTA, CDR2 FQGNSA.

The V call is TRBV2, the J call TRBJ1-4; TRBD1 aligns across 8 bases. CDR3 length equals 14 residues. The ends lost 5 bases at V and 6 bases at J; junction bases unmatched: 5. Germline loops: CDR1 SNHLY, CDR2 FYNNEI. DNA of the CDR3: TGTGCCAGCAGTACGGACAGGGAATATGAAAAACTGTTTTTT. As protein: CASSTDREYEKLFF.

This clone was counted between two and nine times. V is TRBV19 and J is TRBJ2-7; D not resolved. The CDR3 has 12 residues. V lost 4 bases to trimming and J lost 2 bases, with 6 bases between them. Germline assignment: CDR1 LNHDA and CDR2 SQIVND (reference sequence). CDR3 sequence reads: CASSKGPYEQYF. In nucleotides, the CDR3 is TGTGCCAGTAGTAAGGGTCCCTACGAGCAGTACTTC.

This clone was seen at least ten times. V and J are TRBV7-9 and TRBJ1-3; D may be TRBD1 (5 bases). Trimming removed 4 bases from V and 1 base from J, with 14 bases in between. The CDR3 is made up of 16 amino acids. Germline V gives CDR1 SEHNR, CDR2 FQNEAQ (reference sequence). The CDR3 is CASSSWRGESGNTIYF. The CDR3 DNA reads TGTGCCAGCAGCTCCTGGCGGGGGGAATCTGGAAACACCATATATTTT.

This clone was recorded a few times. V is TRBV27 and J is TRBJ1-5; D is possibly TRBD1 (5 bases). Looked up from germline, CDR1 is MNHEY and CDR2 is SMNVEV (reference sequence). V lost 1 base, J lost 4 bases, and 23 bases lay in between. CDR3 length: 19 residues. This CDR3 reads CASSLYPAGPGGKNQPQHF. Here the CDR3 DNA reads TGTGCCAGCAGTTTATACCCCGCGGGGCCTGGGGGAAAAAATCAGCCCCAGCATTTT.

V is TRBV15 and J is TRBJ1-5; no clear D. This CDR3 has 15 amino acids. In germline, CDR1 is LNHNV, CDR2 YYDKDF (reference sequence). The V end lost 1 base, the J end lost 0 bases, and 7 bases lay between the germline ends. This CDR3 is CATSRGSRSNQPQHF. In DNA form, the CDR3 reads TGTGCCACCAGCAGAGGTTCACGTAGCAATCAGCCCCAGCATTTT.

Turning to this clone: One end of the junction does not line up with germline, which may come from a read error. The chain combines TRBV14 with TRBJ2-3, with D perhaps TRBD2 (6 bases). The CDR3 is 16 amino acids. Germline V gene data show CDR1 as SGHDN and CDR2 as FVKESK. The CDR3: CACSPREWGSTDTQYF. The CDR3 DNA reads TGTGCCTGCAGCCCCCGGGAGTGGGGCAGCACAGATACGCAGTATTTT.

The rearrangement uses TRBV6-5 and TRBJ2-2; 7 bases fit TRBD1. Germline CDR1 and CDR2: MNHEY and SVGAGI. V trimming: 2 bases; J trimming: 3 bases; junction bases outside the gene matches: 3. The CDR3 runs to 15 residues. The CDR3 loop is CASSYRGGDTGELFF. The CDR3 coding sequence is TGTGCCAGCAGTTACCGAGGGGGCGACACCGGGGAGCTGTTTTTT.

This clone has at least ten counts. The CDR3 nucleotides are TGTGCCAGCAGCTTAGGGGGCGCCGGGAGCTCCTACAATGAGCAGTTCTTC. The encoded protein is CASSLGGAGSSYNEQFF. The chain employs TRBV7-9 and TRBJ2-1, with a possible D match to TRBD2 (6 bases). The CDR3 runs to 17 residues. The germline gives CDR1 SEHNR, CDR2 FQNEAQ (reference sequence). V dropped 1 base and J dropped 0 bases, with 13 bases sitting between them.

In this sample, this clone turned up a few times. The J gene is TRBJ2-5, the V gene TRBV9, with a possible D match to TRBD2 (6 bases). The CDR3 has 16 residues. Germline V gene lookup returns CDR1 SGDLS and CDR2 YYNGEE. The germline V and J ends were trimmed by 1 base and 0 bases, with 13 bases remaining between them. In nucleotides, the CDR3 is TGTGCCAGCAGCGTATCGGCGGGAAGCCACCAAGAGACCCAGTACTTC. As protein: CASSVSAGSHQETQYF.